Listed here are 17 T cell receptor beta chains from one sample, sequenced in a study of blood T cell repertoires in COVID-19. The protocol was immunoSEQ multiplex PCR, while the TCRdb copy is restricted to in-frame clones and leaves out a portion. The table lists about 230,000 clones, 75% to 85% of them singletons, with about 1.4% in the top ten. The specimen sequenced was peripheral blood. These receptor sequences come from a woman in her thirties or forties who had recovered from COVID-19.

This chain connects TRBV30 to TRBJ1-2, with TRBD1 matching over 7 bases. V trimming: 2 bases; J trimming: 5 bases; junction bases outside the gene matches: 5. This CDR3 is 13 amino acids long. The germline V gene has CDR1 GTSNPN and CDR2 SVGIG (reference sequence). Here the CDR3 reads CAWSPPGQYGYTF. CDR3 coding DNA: TGTGCCTGGAGTCCCCCGGGACAGTATGGCTACACCTTC. The full variable domain, with the rest looked up from reference TRBV30 and TRBJ1-2, is SQTIHQWPATLVQPVGSPLSLECTVEGTSNPNLYWYRQAAGRGLQLLFYSVGIGQISSEVPQNLSASRPQDRQFILSSKKLLLSDSGFYLCAWSPPGQYGYTFGSGTRLTVV.

This clone was recorded a few times. The rearrangement joins TRBV6-1 to TRBJ1-1, with D unresolved. Germline V gives CDR1 MNHNS, CDR2 SASEGT. V was trimmed by 3 bases and J by 0 bases, leaving 8 bases between them. The CDR3 is 14 amino acids. The CDR3 reads CASSDVFLNTEAFF. The CDR3 DNA sequence: TGTGCCAGCAGTGACGTTTTCTTGAACACTGAAGCTTTCTTT.

The chain joins TRBV5-8 to TRBJ1-4, with 8 bases identical to TRBD1. This CDR3 has 15 residues. The germline CDR1 and CDR2 sequences are SGHTS and YDEGEE. Trimming removed 4 bases from V and 7 bases from J; junction bases left unmatched: 9. CDR3 amino acids: CASSVGQGASEKLFF. The CDR3 DNA reads as TGTGCCAGCAGCGTGGGTCAGGGGGCGAGTGAAAAACTGTTTTTT.

The chain links TRBV4-2 to TRBJ2-5, with D possibly matching TRBD2 (5 bases). Looked up from germline, CDR1 is LGHNA and CDR2 is YNFKEQ. The CDR3 is made up of 13 amino acids. Trimming shortened V by 4 bases and J by 1 base, and 7 bases separated the two germline ends. DNA for the CDR3: TGTGCCAGCAGCCGGGAGTTCCAAGAGACCCAGTACTTC. This encodes CASSREFQETQYF.

This chain uses TRBV3-1 (or the pseudogene TRBV3-2) with TRBJ1-2, with TRBD1 matching over 7 bases. CDR1 and CDR2 (germline): LGHDT, YNNKEL (reference sequence). There are 14 residues in the CDR3. The junction had 8 bases not matched to a gene; V was cut back by 3 bases and J by 7 bases. CDR3 region: CASSHSDREVGYTF. The CDR3 DNA reads as TGTGCCAGCAGCCACTCCGACAGGGAGGTTGGCTACACCTTC.

This chain joins TRBV15 and TRBJ1-5; 9 nucleotides agree with TRBD1. The length of the CDR3 is 15 residues. The germline CDR1 and CDR2 sequences are LNHNV and YYDKDF (reference sequence). V was pared by 1 base and J by 7 bases, with 5 bases of the junction left unmatched. Here the CDR3 reads CATSRVMDRGQPQHF. The CDR3 bases are TGTGCCACCAGCAGAGTAATGGACAGGGGACAGCCCCAGCATTTT.

The V call is TRBV2, the J call TRBJ2-7, with D possibly matching TRBD1 (5 bases). The germline CDR1 and CDR2 sequences are SNHLY and FYNNEI. Trimming took 7 bases from V and 6 from J, leaving 13 bases between them. This CDR3 is 12 amino acids long. The CDR3 region has the DNA TGTGCCAGCACATACAGGATACCCGAGCAGTACTTC. As protein: CASTYRIPEQYF.

The rearrangement uses TRBV5-1 and TRBJ1-2; no clear D gene. V gave up 3 bases and J gave up 4 bases, with 16 bases separating them. The CDR3 contains 15 residues. Looked up from germline, CDR1 is SGHRS and CDR2 is YFSETQ. CDR3 sequence reads: CASSWETPGVYGYTF. The CDR3 DNA is TGCGCCAGCAGCTGGGAGACTCCGGGTGTCTATGGCTACACCTTC.

This clone was counted only a few times. The chain is built from TRBV6-1 and TRBJ2-2; 7 nucleotides line up with TRBD1. The CDR3 consists of 16 residues. V shed 0 bases, J shed 7 bases, and the junction held 8 bases outside the gene matches. Per the germline V gene, CDR1 is MNHNS and CDR2 is SASEGT. The CDR3: CASSEAGGLISGELFF. The CDR3 nucleotides are TGTGCCAGCAGTGAAGCAGGGGGCCTCATTAGCGGGGAGCTGTTTTTT.

J is TRBJ1-1 and V is TRBV7-9; 9 bases agree with TRBD1. Germline CDR1 and CDR2: SEHNR and FQNEAQ (reference sequence). Losses at the gene ends were 6 bases for V and 5 bases for J; bases not matched to a gene: 7. This CDR3 is 14 amino acids long. The CDR3: CASRGQGLGTEAFF. For the CDR3, the DNA is TGTGCCAGCAGGGGACAGGGTCTAGGGACTGAAGCTTTCTTT.

The chain has TRBV18 and TRBJ2-5; 7 bases are a match to TRBD1. The CDR3 runs to 16 residues. V shed 6 bases, J shed 0 bases, and the junction held 10 bases outside the gene matches. CDR1 KGHSH and CDR2 LQKENI come from the germline V gene. CDR3 coding DNA: TGTGCCAGCTCGCTCAACAGGGGCCAATACCAAGAGACCCAGTACTTC. Its protein product is CASSLNRGQYQETQYF.

The chain carries TRBV24-1 and TRBJ1-2; 10 nucleotides align to TRBD1. Per germline, CDR1 KGHDR and CDR2 SFDVKD. This CDR3 comprises 15 residues. V lost 3 bases, J lost 4 bases, and 4 bases stayed unmatched. CDR3 protein: CATSDPGQGSYGYTF. The CDR3 coding sequence is TGTGCCACCAGTGATCCGGGACAGGGGAGCTATGGCTACACCTTC.

The rearrangement links TRBV10-3 to TRBJ2-2; 7 bases align to TRBD2. From germline, CDR1 is ENHRY and CDR2 SYGVKD. There are 14 residues in the CDR3. V shed 6 bases, J shed 1 base, and the junction held 2 bases outside the gene matches. The CDR3: CAIRASGNTGELFF. The CDR3 DNA reads as TGTGCCATCAGAGCTAGCGGGAACACCGGGGAGCTGTTTTTT.

This clone was picked up one time. The V and J genes are TRBV24-1 and TRBJ2-3, with TRBD1 matching 8 bases. This CDR3 has 15 residues. CDR1 and CDR2 from the germline V gene are KGHDR and SFDVKD. Unmatched junction bases numbered 9, after V lost 5 bases and J lost 6 bases. The DNA for the CDR3 is TGTGCCACCAGTGTCGACTTGACAGGGGCCGATACGCAGTATTTT. This codes for CATSVDLTGADTQYF.

V gene TRBV11-1 combines with J gene TRBJ2-7; possibly TRBD2 for D (5 bases). With 5 bases removed from V and 3 bases from J, the gap between germline ends came to 11 bases. Germline V CDR1 and CDR2: SGHAT, FQDESV (reference sequence). The CDR3 length is 13 residues. CDR3 in amino acids: CASSPRTLYEQYF. CDR3 in DNA: TGTGCCAGCAGCCCGCGGACTCTCTACGAGCAGTACTTC.

The chain combines TRBV7-2 with TRBJ1-1; 8 bases map to TRBD1. The length of the CDR3 is 15 residues. V trimming: 4 bases; J trimming: 6 bases; junction bases outside the gene matches: 10. Germline CDR1 SGHTA, CDR2 FQGNSA. CDR3 in DNA: TGTGCCAGCAGCTGGGCGACAGGGGAAGGGGCTGAAGCTTTCTTT. It codes for CASSWATGEGAEAFF.

J is TRBJ2-1 and V is TRBV12-3 or TRBV12-4; TRBD2 matches at 7 bases. With V trimmed by 3 bases and J by 7 bases, 3 bases remained unmatched. This CDR3 spans 13 amino acids. Written as DNA, the CDR3 is TGTGCCAGCAGTTTTGGGGAGGGGAATGAGCAGTTCTTC. It codes for CASSFGEGNEQFF.